The 32 T cell receptor beta chains in this list originate from one sample, sequenced in a study of blood T cell repertoires in COVID-19. TCRdb keeps only in-frame clones here, not all; method: immunoSEQ multiplex PCR. The data show approximately 210,000 clones, approximately 89% seen once. Sequenced: peripheral blood. The receptors derive from a woman in her 40s with acute or convalescent COVID-19.

The V gene is TRBV6-4, the J gene TRBJ1-1; 8 nucleotides match TRBD1. Germline CDR1 reads MRHNA; CDR2 reads SNTAGT. There are 14 residues in the CDR3. With V trimmed by 0 bases and J by 6 bases, 3 bases remained unmatched. CDR3 residues: CASSDSRRGPEAFF. As DNA, the CDR3 is TGTGCCAGCAGTGACTCGCGCAGGGGGCCTGAAGCTTTCTTT.

This clone was counted a few times. The chain recombines TRBV14 with TRBJ1-2, with 7 nucleotides matching TRBD1. V lost 3 bases, J lost 0 bases, and 7 bases stayed unmatched. This CDR3 has 16 amino acids. Germline V gives CDR1 SGHDN, CDR2 FVKESK. The CDR3 region is CASSHGRGTANYGYTF. The CDR3 DNA reads TGTGCCAGCAGCCACGGCAGGGGGACAGCTAACTATGGCTACACCTTC.

In this sample, this clone turned up a few times. The rearrangement uses TRBV3-1 (or the pseudogene TRBV3-2) and TRBJ2-2, with 7 bases matching TRBD1. Germline V gene sequence: CDR1 LGHDT, CDR2 YNNKEL (reference sequence). J was trimmed by 2 bases and V by 6 bases; bases with no gene match: 6. The CDR3 extends over 15 amino acids. CDR3 in amino acids: CASREGGVNTGELFF. The CDR3, as DNA: TGTGCCAGCAGGGAAGGGGGCGTCAACACCGGGGAGCTGTTTTTT.

The table lists this clone with a few counts. CDR3 nucleotide sequence: TGTGCCAGCAGCCAAGGCTACGGCGGGGAGCTGTTTTTT. Protein: CASSQGYGGELFF. The J gene is TRBJ2-2, the V gene TRBV3-1 (or the pseudogene TRBV3-2); no clear D. Germline lookup yields CDR1 LGHDT and CDR2 YNNKEL (reference sequence). This CDR3 comprises 13 residues. With 1 base removed from V and 7 bases from J, the gap between germline ends came to 7 bases.

The chain joins TRBV15 to TRBJ2-6; D remains ambiguous. Per the germline V gene, CDR1 is LNHNV and CDR2 is YYDKDF (reference sequence). This CDR3 comprises 15 residues. V lost 1 base and J 0 bases, leaving 4 bases between the germline ends. CDR3 region: CATSRGDSGANVLTF. In nucleotides, the CDR3 is TGTGCCACCAGCAGAGGAGACTCTGGGGCCAACGTCCTGACTTTC. The full variable domain, completed using reference TRBV15 and TRBJ2-6, is DAMVIQNPRYQVTQFGKPVTLSCSQTLNHNVMYWYQQKSSQAPKLLFHYYDKDFNNEADTPDNFQSRRPNTSFCFLDIRSPGLGDTAMYLCATSRGDSGANVLTFGAGSRLTVL.

The V gene is TRBV2, the J gene TRBJ1-1, with 8 nucleotides matching TRBD1. The germline CDR1 and CDR2 sequences are SNHLY and FYNNEI. The CDR3 totals 13 residues. Unmatched junction bases numbered 2, after V lost 4 bases and J lost 4 bases. The CDR3: CASSVGQVTEAFF. CDR3 bases: TGTGCCAGCAGTGTGGGACAGGTCACTGAAGCTTTCTTT.

This clone has a handful of counts. The chain employs TRBV18 and TRBJ1-4; D gene ambiguous. Germline lookup yields CDR1 KGHSH and CDR2 LQKENI. The length of the CDR3 is 12 residues. Trimming stripped 0 bases from V and 8 bases from J, with 4 bases between. The CDR3 sequence: CASSPPSEKLFF. CDR3 bases: TGTGCCAGCTCACCACCGTCGGAAAAACTGTTTTTT.

The rearrangement links TRBV9 to TRBJ1-6; 10 bases match TRBD1. The germline CDR1 and CDR2 sequences are SGDLS and YYNGEE. This CDR3 contains 15 residues. V lost 4 bases and J lost 8; bases outside the gene matches: 6. The CDR3 spells CASSPRQGADSPLHF. The CDR3 nucleotides read TGTGCCAGCAGCCCGAGACAGGGGGCGGATTCACCCCTCCACTTT.

The chain links TRBV11-2 to TRBJ2-1, with 7 bases aligning to TRBD1. From germline, CDR1 is SGHAT and CDR2 FQNNGV. The CDR3 consists of 16 residues. V was clipped by 2 bases and J by 4 bases; unmatched bases: 8. The CDR3 DNA reads TGTGCCAGCAGCTTAAGGATTACAGGGGAATACAATGAGCAGTTCTTC. Its protein is CASSLRITGEYNEQFF.

The V gene is TRBV4-2, the J gene TRBJ2-3, with TRBD1 matching over 7 bases. The V gene end was trimmed by 1 base and the J gene end by 7 bases; junction bases not matched to a gene: 8. This CDR3 region has 15 residues. Germline-derived CDR1 and CDR2 are LGHNA and YNFKEQ. The DNA for the CDR3 is TGTGCCAGCAGCCAAGTGAGACAGGGCTTATATACGCAGTATTTT. Its protein is CASSQVRQGLYTQYF.

J is TRBJ2-7 and V is TRBV6-1; 9 nucleotides align to TRBD1. Germline V gene sequence: CDR1 MNHNS, CDR2 SASEGT. Trimming at V came to 4 bases and at J to 7 bases, leaving 14 bases not matched to a gene. The CDR3 sequence is 16 residues long. Written as DNA, the CDR3 is TGTGCCAGCAGTGGCGCCCCCGGGACAGGGTATGGTGAGCAGTACGTC. It translates to CASSGAPGTGYGEQYV.

The rearrangement uses TRBV6-6 and TRBJ1-3, with D maybe TRBD1 (5 bases). Trimming removed 4 bases at V and 5 bases at J, with 18 bases between. This CDR3 has 16 residues. CDR1 MNHNY and CDR2 SVGAGI come from the germline V gene (reference sequence). The CDR3 coding sequence is TGTGCCAGCAGTTCGGATCTCAGGGCCTCCCGAAACACCATATATTTT. The encoded protein is CASSSDLRASRNTIYF.

The chain employs TRBV12-3 or TRBV12-4 and TRBJ1-5, with no clear D. The V gene lost 2 bases and the J gene lost 3 bases, with 5 bases spanning the gap. CDR3 length: 13 amino acids. The CDR3 is CASSLTINQPQHF. The DNA of the CDR3 is TGTGCCAGCAGTTTAACTATCAATCAGCCCCAGCATTTT.

DNA of the CDR3: TGTGCCTGGAGTAAGGACAGGGTGAACACTGAAGCTTTCTTT. Residues: CAWSKDRVNTEAFF. The chain is built from TRBV30 and TRBJ1-1, with 8 bases lining up with TRBD1. Germline CDR1 reads GTSNPN; CDR2 reads SVGIG (reference sequence). V shed 2 bases and J 0 bases; nucleotides not matched to a gene: 2. This CDR3 has 14 amino acids.

The CDR3 region has the DNA TGTGCCACCTGCAATGACAGGATACAATGTGAAAAACTGTTTTTT. Translated: CATCNDRIQCEKLFF. The chain couples TRBV24-1 to TRBJ1-4; D may be TRBD1 (6 bases). This CDR3 has 15 amino acids. Between the trimmed V and J ends, which lost 9 bases and 7 bases, there was a span of 20 bases. Germline lookup yields CDR1 KGHDR and CDR2 SFDVKD.

This chain connects TRBV23-1 to TRBJ1-5; D unclear. TRBV23-1 is classed as an ORF, of uncertain function. The CDR3 length is 17 residues. Trimming cost V 4 bases and J 2 bases, with 18 bases left between them. The CDR3 protein is CASSLDSEGYGNQPQHF. The CDR3, as DNA: TGCGCCAGCAGTCTCGATTCGGAGGGTTATGGCAATCAGCCCCAGCATTTT.

V usage is TRBV2 and J usage is TRBJ2-3; the match to TRBD2 covers 11 bases. The J segment lost 1 base and the V segment lost 5 bases, leaving 11 bases of the junction unmatched. The germline V gene encodes CDR1 SNHLY and CDR2 FYNNEI. This CDR3 is built from 18 residues. CDR3 nucleotides: TGTGCCAGCAGTCCTCTAGCGGGGGGCCTTCGCGGCACAGATACGCAGTATTTT. It is translated as CASSPLAGGLRGTDTQYF.

This clone was recorded once. The chain is built from TRBV7-8 and TRBJ1-1; D is unclear. The length of the CDR3 is 14 residues. V was pared by 8 bases and J by 2 bases, with 15 bases between. The germline V gene encodes CDR1 SGHVS and CDR2 FQNEAQ. The CDR3 spells CASSPTARNTEAFF. The CDR3, as DNA: TGTGCCAGCTCCCCAACCGCCAGAAACACTGAAGCTTTCTTT. The variable domain in full, with the rest retrieved from reference TRBV7-8 and TRBJ1-1, is GAGVSQSPRYKVAKRGQDVALRCDPISGHVSLFWYQQALGQGPEFLTYFQNEAQLDKSGLPSDRFFAERPEGSVSTLKIQRTQQEDSAVYLCASSPTARNTEAFFGQGTRLTVV.

The chain uses TRBV20-1 and TRBJ2-3; D is unclear. CDR3 size: 11 residues. Germline V CDR1 and CDR2: DFQATT, SNEGSKA (reference sequence). V was shortened by 6 bases and J by 5 bases, with 9 bases between the two germline ends. CDR3 nucleotides: TGCAGTGCCCTAATTGGAGATACGCAGTATTTT. Translating gives CSALIGDTQYF.

The chain joins TRBV19 to TRBJ1-1, with D possibly being TRBD1 (6 bases). CDR1 LNHDA and CDR2 SQIVND come from the germline V gene (reference sequence). The CDR3 extends over 14 amino acids. The germline V and J ends were trimmed by 2 bases and 1 base, with 8 bases remaining between them. Here the CDR3 reads CASSISQGNTEAFF. As DNA, the CDR3 is TGTGCCAGTAGTATATCACAGGGGAACACTGAAGCTTTCTTT.

This sequence joins TRBV5-6 and TRBJ1-1; 8 bases are a match to TRBD1. From germline, CDR1 is SGHDT and CDR2 YYEEEE. J gave up 6 bases and V 5 bases, and 12 bases lay outside the gene matches. The CDR3 contains 15 residues. This CDR3 reads CASSPPDRGVPEAFF. CDR3 DNA sequence: TGTGCCAGCAGTCCCCCTGACAGGGGAGTCCCTGAAGCTTTCTTT.

The rearrangement uses TRBV5-1 and TRBJ1-3; D unclear. In germline, CDR1 is SGHRS, CDR2 YFSETQ. Trimming stripped 0 bases from V and 4 bases from J, with 8 bases between. The CDR3 covers 14 residues. CDR3 sequence: CASSLAGSGNTIYF. Here the CDR3 DNA reads TGCGCCAGCAGCTTGGCCGGGTCCGGAAACACCATATATTTT. The full variable domain, with the rest looked up from reference TRBV5-1 and TRBJ1-3, is KAGVTQTPRYLIKTRGQQVTLSCSPISGHRSVSWYQQTPGQGLQFLFEYFSETQRNKGNFPGRFSGRQFSNSRSEMNVSTLELGDSALYLCASSLAGSGNTIYFGEGSWLTVV.

The chain is built from TRBV7-8 and TRBJ1-2; a possible D gene is TRBD1 (6 bases). Trimming removed 4 bases from V and 2 bases from J, with 8 bases in between. The CDR3 extends over 13 amino acids. In germline, CDR1 is SGHVS, CDR2 FQNEAQ. CDR3 coding DNA: TGTGCCAGCAGCTCGGGACAAAACTATGGCTACACCTTC. It yields the protein CASSSGQNYGYTF.

The J gene is TRBJ1-5, the V gene TRBV15; D not resolved. There are 13 residues in the CDR3. The germline V gene has CDR1 LNHNV and CDR2 YYDKDF (reference sequence). Trimming took 2 bases from V and 4 from J, leaving 6 bases between them. The chain's CDR3 is CATSRSRNQPQHF. In nucleotides, the CDR3 is TGTGCCACCAGCAGATCCCGGAATCAGCCCCAGCATTTT.

This clone was counted a single time. This chain connects TRBV3-1 (or the pseudogene TRBV3-2) to TRBJ2-3; possible D gene TRBD2, 7 bases. The CDR3 sequence is 16 residues long. Per the germline V gene, CDR1 is LGHDT and CDR2 is YNNKEL (reference sequence). V lost 4 bases and J lost 5, with 19 bases in between. The CDR3 protein is CASSPLGGGAVDTQYF. Here the CDR3 DNA reads TGTGCCAGCAGCCCCCTCGGTGGGGGGGCTGTAGATACGCAGTATTTT.

Here the CDR3 reads CASSLGYRGLDEQFF. As DNA, the CDR3 is TGCGCCAGCAGCTTGGGGTACAGGGGGCTCGATGAGCAGTTCTTC. V usage is TRBV5-1 and J usage is TRBJ2-1, with 9 bases matching TRBD1. The germline V gene encodes CDR1 SGHRS and CDR2 YFSETQ. The CDR3 runs to 15 residues. After removal of 0 bases from V and 8 bases from J, the junction contained 6 bases not matched to a gene.

The V call is TRBV11-1, the J call TRBJ2-5; maybe TRBD1 (6 bases). Trimming removed 5 bases at V and 2 bases at J, with 12 bases between. Germline CDR1 is SGHAT and CDR2 is FQDESV (reference sequence). The CDR3 contains 14 residues. CDR3 nucleotides: TGTGCCAGCAGCCCGAACAGGGCTCAAGAGACCCAGTACTTC. It encodes CASSPNRAQETQYF.

This sequence joins TRBV15 and TRBJ2-1; a possible D gene is TRBD2 (5 bases). CDR1 LNHNV and CDR2 YYDKDF come from the germline V gene (reference sequence). This CDR3 is built from 15 residues. V was cut by 0 bases and J by 6 bases, with 12 bases left in between. CDR3 nucleotide sequence: TGTGCCACCAGCAGAGAACTAGTGAACGCCAATGAGCAGTTCTTC. Protein sequence: CATSRELVNANEQFF.

The V gene is TRBV7-2, the J gene TRBJ1-1; unclear D gene. Trimming took 2 bases from V and 2 from J, leaving 9 bases between them. Germline CDR1 SGHTA, CDR2 FQGNSA. CDR3 length equals 14 residues. In DNA, the CDR3 is TGTGCCAGCAGCTTAAAGATGACTAACACTGAAGCTTTCTTT. Translated: CASSLKMTNTEAFF.

The chain recombines TRBV10-3 with TRBJ2-2; D is perhaps TRBD1 (7 bases). The V end lost 10 bases, the J end lost 2 bases, and 20 bases lay between the germline ends. This CDR3 has 16 amino acids. CDR1 and CDR2 from the germline V gene are ENHRY and SYGVKD. CDR3 in amino acids: CATSTVRGANTGELFF. CDR3 sequence (DNA): TGTGCCACCAGCACCGTCAGGGGGGCCAACACCGGGGAGCTGTTTTTT.

The J gene is TRBJ1-1, the V gene TRBV28; TRBD1 matches 8 bases. The germline CDR1 and CDR2 sequences are MDHEN and SYDVKM. Germline trimming cut 5 bases from V and 5 bases from J; bases unmatched to any gene: 7. The CDR3 sequence is 14 residues long. The CDR3 region has the DNA TGTGCCAGCAGTCGACAGGGGTCAGGGACTGAAGCTTTCTTT. It encodes CASSRQGSGTEAFF.

The chain uses TRBV11-2 and TRBJ2-2; 9 nucleotides agree with TRBD2. Germline V lookup: CDR1 SGHAT, CDR2 FQNNGV. The junction had 12 bases not matched to a gene; V was cut back by 4 bases and J by 6 bases. This CDR3 contains 17 residues. CDR3 DNA sequence: TGTGCCAGCAGCTCGTTAGCGGGGGCCCGCAGGGCCGGGGAGCTGTTTTTT. It yields the protein CASSSLAGARRAGELFF.